Presented here are 17 T cell receptor beta chains from one specimen sequenced in a study of shared clonotypes between healthy human individuals. The table came from immunoSEQ multiplex PCR; TCRdb's copy has only in-frame clones and leaves some out. The data contain some 1,900,000 clones, roughly 95% of them singletons. Naive CD8 populations comprised CD45RO-negative cells positively selected for CCR7, excluding terminally differentiated effector memory CD45RA+ cells. The sequencing sample was made of naive CD8+ T cells sorted from blood. The receptor set was obtained from a man in his late teens or twenties in good health.

The chain links TRBV9 to TRBJ2-1, with 7 bases aligning to TRBD1. V lost 4 bases to trimming and J lost 7 bases; unmatched junction nucleotides: 11. Germline CDR1 is SGDLS and CDR2 is YYNGEE. This CDR3 comprises 15 residues. This CDR3 reads CASSSGPGQRNEQFF. The CDR3 bases are TGTGCCAGCAGCTCTGGTCCGGGACAGAGGAATGAGCAGTTCTTC.

For the CDR3, the DNA is TGTGCCAGCGGCAGGGGGCGGGACAATGAGCAGTTCTTC. This codes for CASGRGRDNEQFF. V and J are TRBV9 and TRBJ2-1, with 8 positions matching TRBD1. The CDR3 is made up of 13 amino acids. The V segment lost 7 bases and the J segment 5 bases; nucleotides outside the gene matches: 5. CDR1 and CDR2 (germline): SGDLS, YYNGEE.

As to this clone: A read error may produce the germline difference seen at one junction end. In DNA form, the CDR3 reads TGTGCTAGCAGCCCCGATTACCCGGGACAGATCAATGAGCAGTTCTTC. Translation gives CASSPDYPGQINEQFF. The chain joins TRBV7-7 to TRBJ2-1, with 7 bases that match TRBD1. There are 16 residues in the CDR3. CDR1 SSHAT and CDR2 FNYEAQ come from the germline V gene (reference sequence). Full variable domain (outside the CDR3, taken from reference TRBV7-7 and TRBJ2-1): GAGVSQSPRYKVTKRGQDVTLRCDPISSHATLYWYQQALGQGPEFLTYFNYEAQPDKSGLPSDRFSAERPEGSISTLTIQRTEQRDSAMYRCASSPDYPGQINEQFFGPGTRLTVL.

V is TRBV14 and J is TRBJ2-5; the match to TRBD1 covers 7 bases. Germline CDR1 and CDR2: SGHDN and FVKESK. This CDR3 has 15 amino acids. The trim removed 2 bases at V and 2 bases at J, leaving 5 bases unmatched. The CDR3 reads CASSQWGQTQETQYF. CDR3 bases: TGTGCCAGCAGCCAATGGGGACAGACACAAGAGACCCAGTACTTC.

This chain connects TRBV4-3 to TRBJ2-1; 9 positions agree with TRBD2. The trim removed 3 bases at V and 5 bases at J, leaving 8 bases unmatched. Germline lookup yields CDR1 LGHNA and CDR2 YSLEER. The CDR3 is made up of 16 amino acids. CDR3 in amino acids: CASSHLEGLADNEQFF. Written as DNA, the CDR3 is TGCGCCAGCAGCCACCTCGAGGGACTAGCAGACAATGAGCAGTTCTTC.

Concerning this clone itself: One end of the junction does not line up with germline, which may come from a read error. The J gene is TRBJ1-2, the V gene TRBV4-1; 8 bases align to TRBD1. The CDR3 sequence is 18 residues long. Germline loops: CDR1 MGHRA, CDR2 YSYEKL. CDR3 region: CASSHAQGQGAIWYGCTF. CDR3 DNA: TGCGCCAGCAGCCACGCGCAGGGTCAGGGGGCTATCTGGTATGGCTGCACCTTC.

The chain recombines TRBV7-9 with TRBJ1-4, with D possibly TRBD1 on 6 matching bases. The V gene's germline CDR1 is SEHNR and CDR2 FQNEAQ (reference sequence). The CDR3 consists of 15 residues. V lost 5 bases, J lost 7 bases, and 17 bases lay in between. CDR3 residues: CASSHGGASGEKLFF. The CDR3 DNA follows: TGTGCCAGCAGCCACGGGGGGGCCTCGGGTGAAAAACTGTTTTTT.

V and J are TRBV7-9 and TRBJ2-5, with 7 bases that match TRBD1. The length of the CDR3 is 16 residues. Germline CDR1 SEHNR, CDR2 FQNEAQ (reference sequence). V gave up 4 bases and J gave up 5 bases; unmatched junction bases: 13. The CDR3 protein is CASSWDSVVSRETQYF. The CDR3 DNA reads as TGTGCCAGCAGCTGGGACAGCGTGGTCTCGAGGGAGACCCAGTACTTC. Full variable domain (missing parts from reference TRBV7-9 and TRBJ2-5): DTGVSQNPRHKITKRGQNVTFRCDPISEHNRLYWYRQTLGQGPEFLTYFQNEAQLEKSRLLSDRFSAERPKGSFSTLEIQRTEQGDSAMYLCASSWDSVVSRETQYFGPGTRLLVL.

The CDR3: CASSAPGAGAYEQYF. The DNA for the CDR3 is TGTGCCAGCAGCGCCCCGGGGGCGGGAGCCTACGAGCAGTACTTC. V is TRBV11-2 and J is TRBJ2-7; maybe TRBD2 (7 bases). The V gene lost 5 bases and the J gene lost 2 bases, with 16 bases spanning the gap. CDR1 and CDR2 from the germline V gene are SGHAT and FQNNGV. The CDR3 has 15 residues.

The chain carries TRBV25-1 and TRBJ2-1, with D uncertain. Germline V gene data show CDR1 as MGHDK and CDR2 as SYGVNS. This CDR3 spans 11 amino acids. The germline V and J ends were trimmed by 7 bases and 7 bases, with 8 bases remaining between them. The CDR3 DNA reads as TGTGCCAGCACCCTAGGGAATGAGCAGTTCTTC. Its protein product is CASTLGNEQFF.

The chain is built from TRBV5-1 and TRBJ2-4; D gene uncertain. V shed 7 bases and J shed 6 bases, with 17 bases lying between them. The CDR3 length is 14 residues. Germline CDR1 and CDR2: SGHRS and YFSETQ. CDR3 DNA: TGCGCCAGCCACCAATATAGCAGGAGAAACATTCAGTACTTC. It is translated as CASHQYSRRNIQYF.

The V call is TRBV7-9, the J call TRBJ2-7; 8 bases are shared with TRBD1. The ends lost 5 bases at V and 3 bases at J; junction bases unmatched: 12. Germline V gives CDR1 SEHNR, CDR2 FQNEAQ (reference sequence). The CDR3 runs 16 residues. In nucleotides, the CDR3 is TGTGCCAGCAGCCCCTTTCCTGGACAGGGTCGCTACGAGCAGTACTTC. It codes for CASSPFPGQGRYEQYF.

This sequence joins TRBV7-8 and TRBJ1-5, with D maybe TRBD1 (5 bases). The V end was cut by 5 bases, the J end by 0 bases, with 20 bases between. The CDR3 consists of 18 residues. Per the germline V gene, CDR1 is SGHVS and CDR2 is FQNEAQ. CDR3 coding DNA: TGTGCCAGCAGCCCCCCGTTGATGGGGGGGGATAGCAATCAGCCCCAGCATTTT. Amino acids: CASSPPLMGGDSNQPQHF.

V gene TRBV5-1 combines with J gene TRBJ2-1; no clear D gene. The V end was cut by 3 bases, the J end by 15 bases, with 19 bases between. This CDR3 contains 13 residues. CDR1 is SGHRS and CDR2 is YFSETQ in the germline V gene. This CDR3 is CASSYETAQFPFF. CDR3 in DNA: TGCGCCAGCAGCTACGAGACGGCGCAATTTCCGTTCTTC.

To note about this clone: Within the sample, other DNA sequences also encode this same CDR3. The V and J genes are TRBV28 and TRBJ2-7; D is uncertain. V was shortened by 5 bases and J by 2 bases, with 10 bases between the two germline ends. CDR1 is MDHEN and CDR2 is SYDVKM in the germline V gene. This CDR3 spans 13 amino acids. Written as DNA, the CDR3 is TGTGCCAGCAGTCTGACCGGTACCTACGAGCAGTACTTC. Translation gives CASSLTGTYEQYF.

The chain's CDR3 is CASSQVVSGENEKLFF. CDR3 sequence (DNA): TGTGCCAGCAGCCAAGTTGTTTCGGGGGAAAATGAAAAACTGTTTTTT. The gene calls are TRBV4-2 and TRBJ1-4; weak D call: TRBD1 (5 bases). Between the trimmed V and J ends, which lost 1 base and 5 bases, there was a span of 14 bases. Per the germline V gene, CDR1 is LGHNA and CDR2 is YNFKEQ. The CDR3 sequence is 16 residues long.

The CDR3 protein is CAWSPVTNYGYTF. In DNA, the CDR3 is TGTGCCTGGAGTCCAGTAACTAACTATGGCTACACCTTC. V and J are TRBV30 and TRBJ1-2; unclear D gene. Germline values: CDR1 GTSNPN, CDR2 SVGIG (reference sequence). The germline V and J ends were trimmed by 2 bases and 0 bases, with 7 bases remaining between them. CDR3 length: 13 residues.